One and the same sample provided the 26 T cell receptor beta chains below, sequenced in a study of T cell responses to AZD1222 COVID-19 vaccine. The method was immunoSEQ multiplex PCR; TCRdb's version includes in-frame clones alone and lacks a portion of them. The sample lists about 150,000 clones; just over 90% were seen once. The input for sequencing was peripheral blood, taken 28 days after the second AZD1222 dose. The receptors here all came from an adult who received the AZD1222 COVID-19 vaccine.

V is TRBV5-5 and J is TRBJ1-2; D remains ambiguous. The germline V and J ends were trimmed by 4 bases and 7 bases, with 29 bases remaining between them. There are 18 residues in the CDR3. The germline CDR1 and CDR2 sequences are SGHKS and YYEKEE (reference sequence). This chain's CDR3 is CASSLTPRGGDDRSGYTF. CDR3 DNA: TGTGCCAGCAGCCTGACCCCCCGGGGTGGGGATGATCGGAGTGGCTACACCTTC.

The chain is built from TRBV6-5 and TRBJ1-1; weak D call: TRBD1 (5 bases). The CDR3 loop spans 15 amino acids. Per germline, CDR1 MNHEY and CDR2 SVGAGI. Trimming took 4 bases from V and 1 from J, leaving 13 bases between them. As DNA, the CDR3 is TGTGCCAGCAGTTCACGGGGGGGTGGGAACACTGAAGCTTTCTTT. Translation: CASSSRGGGNTEAFF.

The chain uses TRBV7-9 and TRBJ1-4, with TRBD1 identical over 7 bases. The germline V gene has CDR1 SEHNR and CDR2 FQNEAQ (reference sequence). The CDR3 runs to 14 residues. V gave up 4 bases and J gave up 7 bases; unmatched junction bases: 6. This chain's CDR3 is CASSSEGAGEKLFF. In DNA form, the CDR3 reads TGTGCCAGCAGCTCCGAGGGGGCTGGTGAAAAACTGTTTTTT. The complete variable domain, with remaining parts taken from reference TRBV7-9 and TRBJ1-4, reads DTGVSQNPRHKITKRGQNVTFRCDPISEHNRLYWYRQTLGQGPEFLTYFQNEAQLEKSRLLSDRFSAERPKGSFSTLEIQRTEQGDSAMYLCASSSEGAGEKLFFGSGTQLSVL.

The genes are TRBV19 and TRBJ1-1; TRBD1 agrees at 9 bases. CDR1 and CDR2 (germline): LNHDA, SQIVND (reference sequence). After removal of 5 bases from V and 3 bases from J, the junction contained 7 bases not matched to a gene. The CDR3 is made up of 15 amino acids. The CDR3 DNA reads TGTGCCAGTAGTTACCCGACAGGGGGGGACACTGAAGCTTTCTTT. Encoded protein: CASSYPTGGDTEAFF.

The chain uses TRBV5-1 and TRBJ2-1; D may be TRBD2 (6 bases). The CDR3 consists of 15 residues. Germline-derived CDR1 and CDR2 are SGHRS and YFSETQ. Trimming removed 6 bases at V and 4 bases at J, with 17 bases between. CDR3 sequence reads: CASTIPGGAYNEQFF. The CDR3 nucleotides read TGCGCCAGCACCATCCCCGGCGGGGCTTACAATGAGCAGTTCTTC. Complete variable domain (other parts from reference TRBV5-1 and TRBJ2-1): KAGVTQTPRYLIKTRGQQVTLSCSPISGHRSVSWYQQTPGQGLQFLFEYFSETQRNKGNFPGRFSGRQFSNSRSEMNVSTLELGDSALYLCASTIPGGAYNEQFFGPGTRLTVL.

Turning to this clone: The sample holds other DNA sequences that translate to the same CDR3. V is TRBV27 and J is TRBJ1-3, with D possibly matching TRBD1 (5 bases). The germline CDR1 and CDR2 sequences are MNHEY and SMNVEV (reference sequence). V was clipped by 2 bases and J by 4 bases, with 9 bases between them. This CDR3 has 14 residues. CDR3 in DNA: TGTGCCAGCAGTTTAGGGGGATCCGGAAACACCATATATTTT. Protein product: CASSLGGSGNTIYF.

J is TRBJ2-1 and V is TRBV18; 7 nucleotides agree with TRBD1. The J segment lost 5 bases and the V segment lost 3 bases, leaving 4 bases of the junction unmatched. The CDR3 runs to 14 residues. CDR1 is KGHSH and CDR2 is LQKENI in the germline V gene. The CDR3 is CASSPGTADNEQFF. The CDR3 bases are TGTGCCAGCTCACCGGGGACAGCCGACAATGAGCAGTTCTTC.

There are a few counts of this clone. The chain joins TRBV12-3 or TRBV12-4 to TRBJ1-2; D unclear. The V end lost 2 bases, the J end lost 8 bases, and 12 bases lay between the germline ends. This CDR3 is 13 amino acids long. The CDR3 DNA is TGTGCCAGCAGTTTACTGGCGGGTTTCGGCTACACCTTC. Translating it yields CASSLLAGFGYTF.

The rearrangement uses TRBV5-1 and TRBJ2-2; the D call may be TRBD1 or TRBD2 (5 bases each). Trimming shortened V by 4 bases and J by 1 base, and 8 bases separated the two germline ends. The CDR3 runs 14 residues. Germline CDR1 and CDR2: SGHRS and YFSETQ. The CDR3 region is CASSPGRNTGELFF. The CDR3 nucleotides are TGCGCCAGCAGCCCGGGACGGAACACCGGGGAGCTGTTTTTT.

The genes are TRBV29-1 and TRBJ2-3, with TRBD2 matching 13 bases. Germline V gene lookup returns CDR1 SQVTM and CDR2 ANQGSEA. V was pared by 6 bases and J by 6 bases, with 3 bases of the junction left unmatched. This CDR3 is built from 13 residues. The CDR3 here is CSVGTSGADTQYF. The DNA for the CDR3 is TGCAGCGTGGGGACTAGCGGGGCGGATACGCAGTATTTT.

This chain connects TRBV7-9 to TRBJ1-6; D is ambiguous. V was clipped by 0 bases and J by 3 bases, with 6 bases between them. Germline V gene lookup returns CDR1 SEHNR and CDR2 FQNEAQ (reference sequence). The CDR3 runs to 15 residues. This CDR3 is CASSLAQIYNSPLHF. The CDR3 DNA reads TGTGCCAGCAGCTTAGCACAGATCTATAATTCACCCCTCCACTTT.

The chain recombines TRBV27 with TRBJ2-1, with 7 bases matching TRBD2. Germline V gene sequence: CDR1 MNHEY, CDR2 SMNVEV (reference sequence). This CDR3 is built from 16 residues. V dropped 6 bases and J dropped 8; count of bases not matched to a gene: 16. CDR3 protein: CASSRRPAGVFDEQFF. The CDR3 nucleotides read TGTGCCAGCAGCCGCCGGCCCGCGGGGGTTTTCGATGAGCAGTTCTTC.

The chain has TRBV7-2 and TRBJ1-1; no clear D. V was pared by 2 bases and J by 1 base, with 5 bases between. Germline CDR1 and CDR2: SGHTA and FQGNSA. This CDR3 has 13 residues. CDR3 in amino acids: CASSLQSNTEAFF. The CDR3 DNA follows: TGTGCCAGCAGCTTACAGTCGAACACTGAAGCTTTCTTT.

CDR3 sequence (DNA): TGTGCCAGCAGCCAAGGGACAGGGTACGAGCAGTACTTC. It yields the protein CASSQGTGYEQYF. The gene calls are TRBV7-7 and TRBJ2-7, with TRBD1 identical over 9 bases. Germline V CDR1 and CDR2: SSHAT, FNYEAQ (reference sequence). This CDR3 spans 13 amino acids. V was pared by 5 bases and J by 4 bases, with 3 bases of the junction left unmatched.

The count of this clone is one. This rearrangement joins TRBV6-4 to TRBJ2-7; 10 bases line up with TRBD2. CDR1 and CDR2 (germline): MRHNA, SNTAGT. This CDR3 is 15 amino acids long. Germline trimming cut 4 bases from V and 0 bases from J; bases unmatched to any gene: 3. Here the CDR3 DNA reads TGTGCCAGCAGTGTGGCTAGCGGGAGCTCCTACGAGCAGTACTTC. Translating it yields CASSVASGSSYEQYF.

This sequence joins TRBV5-1 and TRBJ1-5; tentatively, D is TRBD1 (5 bases). With 4 bases removed from V and 3 bases from J, the gap between germline ends came to 14 bases. CDR1 SGHRS and CDR2 YFSETQ come from the germline V gene. CDR3 length: 15 amino acids. The CDR3 is CASSDGTAPNQPQHF. CDR3 sequence (DNA): TGCGCCAGCAGCGATGGGACGGCGCCCAATCAGCCCCAGCATTTT.

The J gene is TRBJ2-7, the V gene TRBV6-5; D gene ambiguous. This CDR3 comprises 13 residues. Trimming removed 7 bases at V and 3 bases at J, with 13 bases between. Per germline, CDR1 MNHEY and CDR2 SVGAGI. The CDR3 here is CASTEARVYEQYF. CDR3 nucleotides: TGTGCCAGCACCGAGGCCCGGGTCTACGAGCAGTACTTC.

The J gene is TRBJ1-2, the V gene TRBV6-5; TRBD1 is a possible D gene (5 bases). This CDR3 has 14 residues. The V end lost 5 bases, the J end lost 0 bases, and 10 bases lay between the germline ends. Germline V gene lookup returns CDR1 MNHEY and CDR2 SVGAGI. The CDR3 is CASSSRGSNYGYTF. The CDR3 bases are TGTGCCAGCAGTAGCCGGGGGTCTAACTATGGCTACACCTTC.

This chain links TRBV12-5 with TRBJ2-3; possibly TRBD1 for D (5 bases). V lost 0 bases and J lost 3, with 7 bases in between. The CDR3 has 14 residues. The germline gives CDR1 LGHNT, CDR2 FRNRAP. CDR3 loop: CASGLVQETDTQYF. The CDR3 DNA reads as TGTGCTAGTGGTTTGGTACAGGAGACAGATACGCAGTATTTT. Filled out from reference TRBV12-5 and TRBJ2-3, the complete variable domain reads DARVTQTPRHKVTEMGQEVTMRCQPILGHNTVFWYRQTMMQGLELLAYFRNRAPLDDSGMPKDRFSAEMPDATLATLKIQPSEPRDSAVYFCASGLVQETDTQYFGPGTRLTVL.

This clone was picked up a small number of times. The chain combines TRBV7-9 with TRBJ2-7; perhaps TRBD2 as D (5 bases). V lost 6 bases to trimming and J lost 2 bases, with 14 bases between them. This CDR3 is built from 14 residues. CDR1 and CDR2 from the germline V gene are SEHNR and FQNEAQ (reference sequence). The CDR3 DNA reads as TGTGCCAGCAGTCGGACTCAAGAGACCTACGAGCAGTACTTC. As protein: CASSRTQETYEQYF.

CDR3 in DNA: TGCGCCAGCAGCCGGAGGGGCGATGAGCAGTTCTTC. It encodes CASSRRGDEQFF. J is TRBJ2-1 and V is TRBV5-1; tentative D call: TRBD2 (6 bases). CDR1 is SGHRS and CDR2 is YFSETQ in the germline V gene. This CDR3 contains 12 residues. V lost 4 bases and J lost 8, with 10 bases in between. Supplemented by reference TRBV5-1 and TRBJ2-1, the full variable domain reads KAGVTQTPRYLIKTRGQQVTLSCSPISGHRSVSWYQQTPGQGLQFLFEYFSETQRNKGNFPGRFSGRQFSNSRSEMNVSTLELGDSALYLCASSRRGDEQFFGPGTRLTVL.

This sequence joins TRBV27 and TRBJ2-7; the match to TRBD1 covers 7 bases. V lost 2 bases, J lost 0 bases, and 4 bases stayed unmatched. Germline CDR1 and CDR2: MNHEY and SMNVEV (reference sequence). The CDR3 runs 15 residues. The CDR3 DNA reads TGTGCCAGCAGTTTACGACAGGGTTTCTCCTACGAGCAGTACTTC. Its protein product is CASSLRQGFSYEQYF.

The V and J genes are TRBV10-2 and TRBJ2-3; 8 nucleotides agree with TRBD2. This CDR3 has 14 amino acids. J lost 5 bases, V lost 5 bases, and 6 bases had no gene match. Germline V gene lookup returns CDR1 WSHSY and CDR2 SAAADI. CDR3 loop: CASSFAGGQDTQYF. The CDR3 DNA is TGCGCCAGCAGTTTCGCGGGGGGCCAAGATACGCAGTATTTT.

This clone appeared a single time. This chain connects TRBV6-5 to TRBJ1-2; the D gene is possibly TRBD1 (5 bases). V lost 6 bases to trimming and J lost 6 bases, with 20 bases between them. Germline V gene data show CDR1 as MNHEY and CDR2 as SVGAGI. This CDR3 comprises 15 residues. CDR3 DNA: TGTGCCAGCAGGTCAAGGGGTAGGTCGATCGATGGCTACACCTTC. Protein: CASRSRGRSIDGYTF.

The chain combines TRBV19 with TRBJ1-2; the D gene is possibly TRBD1 (6 bases). This CDR3 contains 12 residues. The V gene's germline CDR1 is LNHDA and CDR2 SQIVND (reference sequence). V was pared by 10 bases and J by 1 base, with 10 bases between. The CDR3 nucleotides read TGTGCCATAAAGGACAGTAACTATGGCTACACCTTC. Residues: CAIKDSNYGYTF.

The chain links TRBV7-9 to TRBJ2-5; the match to TRBD2 covers 13 bases. The V gene end was trimmed by 5 bases and the J gene end by 3 bases; junction bases not matched to a gene: 6. Germline V gives CDR1 SEHNR, CDR2 FQNEAQ (reference sequence). The CDR3 extends over 16 amino acids. CDR3 nucleotides: TGTGCCAGCAGCCTAACCGGACTAGCGGGGGAAGAGACCCAGTACTTC. This sequence encodes CASSLTGLAGEETQYF. The whole variable domain, filled in from reference TRBV7-9 and TRBJ2-5, reads DTGVSQNPRHKITKRGQNVTFRCDPISEHNRLYWYRQTLGQGPEFLTYFQNEAQLEKSRLLSDRFSAERPKGSFSTLEIQRTEQGDSAMYLCASSLTGLAGEETQYFGPGTRLLVL.